The 18 T cell receptor beta chains below all came from one sample that was sequenced in a study of OX40 agonist ivuxolimab in advanced cancers. The table came from immunoSEQ multiplex PCR; TCRdb's copy has only in-frame clones and leaves some out. The sample has tens of thousands of clones, 70% to 90% seen once; the top ten hold less than 6.5%. Source: CD4+ or CD8+ T cells sorted from blood, taken in a trial of the OX40 agonist ivuxolimab. The receptors were gathered from an adult with an advanced solid tumor such as melanoma, head and neck, liver or kidney cancer.

The rearrangement links TRBV27 to TRBJ1-4; a possible D gene is TRBD1 (5 bases). Germline CDR1 MNHEY, CDR2 SMNVEV (reference sequence). V was clipped by 5 bases and J by 9 bases, with 10 bases between them. The CDR3 loop spans 12 amino acids. CDR3 region: CASSAQGKKLFF. Here the CDR3 DNA reads TGTGCCAGCAGTGCCCAGGGTAAAAAACTGTTTTTT.

Comment on this clone: One junction end does not reproduce the germline sequence, and a read error may be involved. CDR3 nucleotides: TGTGCCAGCAGGGAACCGTCCGGACAGCTCTTC. Its protein is CASREPSGQLF. The chain links TRBV7-9 to TRBJ2-7; D perhaps matches TRBD1 (6 bases). CDR3 length: 11 amino acids. Germline V lookup: CDR1 SEHNR, CDR2 FQNEAQ (reference sequence).

V is TRBV15 and J is TRBJ2-5, with 9 bases that match TRBD2. Germline trimming cut 2 bases from V and 5 bases from J; bases unmatched to any gene: 6. There are 15 residues in the CDR3. The germline V gene encodes CDR1 LNHNV and CDR2 YYDKDF (reference sequence). The CDR3 coding sequence is TGTGCCACCAGCAGAACCCCTAGCGGGACGGAGACCCAGTACTTC. It codes for CATSRTPSGTETQYF.

The chain joins TRBV28 to TRBJ2-3; 9 bases agree with TRBD1. Germline CDR1 MDHEN, CDR2 SYDVKM. The CDR3 loop spans 16 amino acids. The V gene end was trimmed by 6 bases and the J gene end by 2 bases; junction bases not matched to a gene: 9. As DNA, the CDR3 is TGTGCCAGCAGATTTGGACAGGGGTTATCCACAGATACGCAGTATTTT. Its translation is CASRFGQGLSTDTQYF.

The genes are TRBV7-2 and TRBJ1-2; 9 nucleotides match TRBD1. Germline loops: CDR1 SGHTA, CDR2 FQGNSA. The ends lost 4 bases at V and 8 bases at J; junction bases unmatched: 11. The CDR3 is made up of 15 amino acids. CDR3 sequence: CASSSPTGGAAGYTF. Written as DNA, the CDR3 is TGTGCCAGCAGCTCACCAACAGGGGGCGCGGCGGGCTACACCTTC.

The chain uses TRBV5-4 and TRBJ2-2; 7 nucleotides agree with TRBD1. This CDR3 has 15 residues. With 0 bases clipped from V and 4 bases from J, the junction kept 3 bases outside the gene matches. Per the germline V gene, CDR1 is SGHNT and CDR2 is YYREEE (reference sequence). CDR3 protein: CASSLDRGPTGELFF. CDR3 DNA sequence: TGTGCCAGCAGCTTGGACAGGGGTCCCACCGGGGAGCTGTTTTTT. Variable domain in full (rest from reference TRBV5-4 and TRBJ2-2): ETGVTQSPTHLIKTRGQQVTLRCSSQSGHNTVSWYQQALGQGPQFIFQYYREEENGRGNFPPRFSGLQFPNYSSELNVNALELDDSALYLCASSLDRGPTGELFFGEGSRLTVL.

This chain uses TRBV11-2 with TRBJ1-5; D gene ambiguous. The CDR3 runs to 14 residues. Trimming removed 4 bases at V and 2 bases at J, with 9 bases between. Germline V gene sequence: CDR1 SGHAT, CDR2 FQNNGV. The CDR3 sequence is CASSSVGGNQPQHF. The CDR3, as DNA: TGTGCCAGCAGCTCGGTTGGCGGCAATCAGCCCCAGCATTTT.

The table lists this clone with a count of one. The V gene is TRBV11-2, the J gene TRBJ2-5, with unresolved D. V was clipped by 6 bases and J by 5 bases, with 25 bases between them. The CDR3 spans 17 residues. Germline loops: CDR1 SGHAT, CDR2 FQNNGV. The CDR3 DNA reads as TGTGCCAGCAGTGATACTACACGGATCATCGTCGACGAGACCCAGTACTTC. Translating gives CASSDTTRIIVDETQYF.

The V and J genes are TRBV4-1 and TRBJ1-2; D not resolved. Trimming left V 1 base short and J 8 bases short, with 14 bases between. The CDR3 spans 14 residues. Germline V CDR1 and CDR2: MGHRA, YSYEKL. In nucleotides, the CDR3 is TGCGCCAGCAGCCAAGGTACGGGGAGGCACGGCTACACCTTC. This sequence encodes CASSQGTGRHGYTF.

Here the CDR3 reads CASSPPEGAGGYTF. CDR3 DNA: TGTGCCAGCAGTCCGCCGGAGGGGGCAGGTGGCTACACCTTC. The rearrangement links TRBV28 to TRBJ1-2; 7 bases align to TRBD1. This CDR3 is 14 amino acids long. CDR1 and CDR2 (germline): MDHEN, SYDVKM. The V gene end was trimmed by 5 bases and the J gene end by 7 bases; junction bases not matched to a gene: 10.

The chain recombines TRBV7-9 with TRBJ2-3; 9 bases map to TRBD2. The CDR3 sequence is 18 residues long. After removal of 1 base from V and 3 bases from J, the junction contained 11 bases not matched to a gene. Germline V gene data show CDR1 as SEHNR and CDR2 as FQNEAQ (reference sequence). The CDR3 is CASSLGQISGSPTDTQYF. The CDR3 coding sequence is TGTGCCAGCAGCTTAGGGCAGATTAGCGGGAGCCCGACAGATACGCAGTATTTT.

This clone was detected a few times. The chain joins TRBV7-9 to TRBJ1-2; D is ambiguous. CDR1 and CDR2 from the germline V gene are SEHNR and FQNEAQ (reference sequence). The CDR3 extends over 13 amino acids. Deletions cut 4 bases from V and 2 bases from J, with 8 bases between. The CDR3 protein is CASSSDWNYGYTF. CDR3 DNA: TGTGCCAGCAGCTCGGACTGGAACTATGGCTACACCTTC.

J is TRBJ2-1 and V is TRBV27; possible D gene TRBD1, 5 bases. V was clipped by 5 bases and J by 8 bases, with 19 bases between them. CDR1 is MNHEY and CDR2 is SMNVEV in the germline V gene (reference sequence). The CDR3 contains 15 residues. The CDR3 reads CASSPERQGLYEQFF. The DNA for the CDR3 is TGTGCCAGCAGTCCCGAACGTCAGGGCCTCTATGAGCAGTTCTTC.

This CDR3 reads CASSEGLAGGFEQFF. Here the CDR3 DNA reads TGTGCCAGCAGCGAGGGACTAGCGGGAGGGTTTGAGCAGTTCTTC. This chain connects TRBV5-4 to TRBJ2-1; TRBD2 matches at 16 bases. Germline assignment: CDR1 SGHNT and CDR2 YYREEE (reference sequence). After removal of 4 bases from V and 9 bases from J, the junction contained 4 bases not matched to a gene. The CDR3 contains 15 residues.

The chain uses TRBV19 and TRBJ1-5; TRBD1 might be the D (6 bases). The V end lost 7 bases, the J end lost 6 bases, and 16 bases lay between the germline ends. The germline gives CDR1 LNHDA, CDR2 SQIVND (reference sequence). This CDR3 spans 14 amino acids. Here the CDR3 reads CASKPRGGIQPQHF. The CDR3, as DNA: TGTGCCAGTAAACCCAGAGGGGGGATTCAGCCCCAGCATTTT.

The chain links TRBV7-8 to TRBJ1-3; the D is unclear. Trimming removed 5 bases at V and 2 bases at J, with 16 bases between. CDR1 and CDR2 from the germline V gene are SGHVS and FQNEAQ. The CDR3 extends over 16 amino acids. This CDR3 reads CASSPAGRLAGNTIYF. The DNA of the CDR3 is TGTGCCAGCAGCCCAGCAGGCCGGTTGGCTGGAAACACCATATATTTT. Full variable domain (outside the CDR3, taken from reference TRBV7-8 and TRBJ1-3): GAGVSQSPRYKVAKRGQDVALRCDPISGHVSLFWYQQALGQGPEFLTYFQNEAQLDKSGLPSDRFFAERPEGSVSTLKIQRTQQEDSAVYLCASSPAGRLAGNTIYFGEGSWLTVV.

This chain joins TRBV7-9 and TRBJ1-4; D is uncertain. V was cut by 1 base and J by 8 bases, with 2 bases left in between. The CDR3 length is 11 residues. CDR1 SEHNR and CDR2 FQNEAQ come from the germline V gene (reference sequence). As DNA, the CDR3 is TGTGCCAGCAGCTTAGTGGAAAAACTGTTTTTT. It specifies CASSLVEKLFF.

The rearrangement joins TRBV7-8 to TRBJ2-7; D is unclear. The CDR3 spans 13 residues. The V gene lost 0 bases and the J gene lost 6 bases, with 9 bases spanning the gap. Germline CDR1 is SGHVS and CDR2 is FQNEAQ. In nucleotides, the CDR3 is TGTGCCAGCAGCTTAGCGCTTGGCGCCGAGCAGTACTTC. This sequence encodes CASSLALGAEQYF. Drawing the rest from reference TRBV7-8 and TRBJ2-7, the complete variable domain is GAGVSQSPRYKVAKRGQDVALRCDPISGHVSLFWYQQALGQGPEFLTYFQNEAQLDKSGLPSDRFFAERPEGSVSTLKIQRTQQEDSAVYLCASSLALGAEQYFGPGTRLTVT.